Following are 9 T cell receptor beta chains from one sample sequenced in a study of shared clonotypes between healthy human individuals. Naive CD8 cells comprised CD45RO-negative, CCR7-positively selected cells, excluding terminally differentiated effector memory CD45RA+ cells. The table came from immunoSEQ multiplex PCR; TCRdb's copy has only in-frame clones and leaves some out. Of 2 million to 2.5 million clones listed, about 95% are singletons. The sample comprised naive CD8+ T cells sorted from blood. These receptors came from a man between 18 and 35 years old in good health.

The CDR3 bases are TGTGCCAGCAGCGTCGGGACTAGCGGGGTAGGCGGGGAGCTGTTTTTT. It codes for CASSVGTSGVGGELFF. The chain recombines TRBV9 with TRBJ2-2; 13 nucleotides match TRBD2. The germline CDR1 and CDR2 sequences are SGDLS and YYNGEE. This CDR3 is 16 amino acids long. The J segment lost 7 bases and the V segment lost 2 bases, leaving 5 bases of the junction unmatched.

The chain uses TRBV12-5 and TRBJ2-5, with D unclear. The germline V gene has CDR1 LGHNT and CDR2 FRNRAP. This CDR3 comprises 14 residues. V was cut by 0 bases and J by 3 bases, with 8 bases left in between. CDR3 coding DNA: TGTGCTAGTGGTTTGGTAAGGCAAGAAGAGACCCAGTACTTC. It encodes CASGLVRQEETQYF. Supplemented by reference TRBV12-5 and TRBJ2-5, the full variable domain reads DARVTQTPRHKVTEMGQEVTMRCQPILGHNTVFWYRQTMMQGLELLAYFRNRAPLDDSGMPKDRFSAEMPDATLATLKIQPSEPRDSAVYFCASGLVRQEETQYFGPGTRLLVL.

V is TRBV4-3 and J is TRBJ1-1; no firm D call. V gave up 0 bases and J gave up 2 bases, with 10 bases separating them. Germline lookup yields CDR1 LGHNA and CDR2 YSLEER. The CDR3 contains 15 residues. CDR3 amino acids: CASSQDATLNTEAFF. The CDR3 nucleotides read TGCGCCAGCAGCCAAGATGCTACACTAAACACTGAAGCTTTCTTT.

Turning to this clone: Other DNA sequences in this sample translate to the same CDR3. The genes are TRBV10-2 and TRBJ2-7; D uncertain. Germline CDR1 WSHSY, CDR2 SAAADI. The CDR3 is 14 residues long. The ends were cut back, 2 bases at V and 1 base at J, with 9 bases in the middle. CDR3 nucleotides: TGCGCCAGCAGTGAGGTCGGCCTATCCTACGAGCAGTACTTC. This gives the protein CASSEVGLSYEQYF.

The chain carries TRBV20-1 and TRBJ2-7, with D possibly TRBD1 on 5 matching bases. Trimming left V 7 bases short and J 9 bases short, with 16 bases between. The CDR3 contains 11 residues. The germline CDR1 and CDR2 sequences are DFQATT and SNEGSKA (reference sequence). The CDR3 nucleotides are TGCAGTGGGACATCCGATTTGGGGCAGTACTTC. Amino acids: CSGTSDLGQYF.

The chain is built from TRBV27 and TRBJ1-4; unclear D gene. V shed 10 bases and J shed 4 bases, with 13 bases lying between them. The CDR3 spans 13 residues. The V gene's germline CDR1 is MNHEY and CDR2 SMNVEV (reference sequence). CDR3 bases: TGTGCCACCAAGGACGGAATTAATGAAAAACTGTTTTTT. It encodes CATKDGINEKLFF.

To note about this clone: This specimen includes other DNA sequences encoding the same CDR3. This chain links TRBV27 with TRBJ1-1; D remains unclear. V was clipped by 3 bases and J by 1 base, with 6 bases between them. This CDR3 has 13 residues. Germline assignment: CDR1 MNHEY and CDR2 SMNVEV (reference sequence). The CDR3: CASSLQPNTEAFF. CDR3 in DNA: TGTGCCAGCAGTTTGCAGCCGAACACTGAAGCTTTCTTT.

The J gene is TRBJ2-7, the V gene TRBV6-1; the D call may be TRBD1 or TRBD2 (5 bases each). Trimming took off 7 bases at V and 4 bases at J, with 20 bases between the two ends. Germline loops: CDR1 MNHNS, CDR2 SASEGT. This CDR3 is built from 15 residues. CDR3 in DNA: TGTGCCAGCAAGGGAGACAGCTTCCTATGGTACGAGCAGTACTTC. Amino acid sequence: CASKGDSFLWYEQYF.

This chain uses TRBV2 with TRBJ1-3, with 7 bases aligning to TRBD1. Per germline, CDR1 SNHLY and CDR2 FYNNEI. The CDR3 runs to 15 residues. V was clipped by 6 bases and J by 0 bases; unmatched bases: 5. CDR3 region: CASSGGQVSGNTIYF. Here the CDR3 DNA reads TGTGCCAGCAGCGGCGGACAGGTCTCTGGAAACACCATATATTTT.